Presented here are 27 T cell receptor beta chains from one specimen sequenced in a study of T cells in tuberculosis. The protocol was immunoSEQ multiplex PCR, while the TCRdb copy is restricted to in-frame clones and leaves out a portion. The repertoire includes over 25,000 clones, over 95% of them detected once, and over 2% sits in the top ten. The sample taken for sequencing was PBMCs. These receptors were obtained from a donor aged 10 to 29 with latent tuberculosis or without tuberculosis infection.

This clone was recorded once. The chain joins TRBV6-1 to TRBJ1-2, with 9 positions matching TRBD1. The CDR3 is 15 residues long. Trimming at V came to 8 bases and at J to 7 bases, leaving 14 bases not matched to a gene. Per the germline V gene, CDR1 is MNHNS and CDR2 is SASEGT. CDR3 DNA: TGTGCCAGCTTTCACAAAATCACGGGACAGGGTGGCTACACCTTC. The encoded protein is CASFHKITGQGGYTF.

The chain uses TRBV6-5 and TRBJ2-3; 9 bases line up with TRBD1. The CDR3 covers 15 residues. J lost 0 bases, V lost 4 bases, and 2 bases had no gene match. The germline V gene encodes CDR1 MNHEY and CDR2 SVGAGI. Here the CDR3 DNA reads TGTGCCAGCAGTTTGGGACAGGGTAGCACAGATACGCAGTATTTT. Translation: CASSLGQGSTDTQYF.

V gene TRBV7-6 combines with J gene TRBJ1-1; 7 bases agree with TRBD1. Germline-derived CDR1 and CDR2 are SGHVS and FNYEAQ. This CDR3 is built from 16 residues. J gave up 3 bases and V 4 bases, and 11 bases lay outside the gene matches. The CDR3 here is CASSSGPRQGYTEAFF. The CDR3 nucleotides are TGTGCCAGCAGCTCAGGCCCCCGACAGGGTTACACTGAAGCTTTCTTT.

V usage is TRBV7-6 and J usage is TRBJ1-3; TRBD1 agrees at 7 bases. V lost 5 bases and J lost 2; bases outside the gene matches: 3. Germline CDR1 and CDR2: SGHVS and FNYEAQ. The CDR3 totals 14 residues. The CDR3 spells CASSRRGAGNTIYF. The CDR3 DNA reads TGTGCCAGCAGCCGCAGGGGGGCTGGAAACACCATATATTTT.

The V and J genes are TRBV28 and TRBJ1-5, with D perhaps matching TRBD1 (6 bases). The V gene's germline CDR1 is MDHEN and CDR2 SYDVKM. The CDR3 length is 15 residues. V was cut by 5 bases and J by 3 bases, with 14 bases left in between. For the CDR3, the DNA is TGTGCCAGCAGTGATACAGGGCTAGTCAATCAGCCCCAGCATTTT. Protein sequence: CASSDTGLVNQPQHF.

This chain connects TRBV5-1 to TRBJ2-3, with 7 bases aligning to TRBD2. The CDR3 runs to 15 residues. The V gene's germline CDR1 is SGHRS and CDR2 YFSETQ. V was pared by 1 base and J by 1 base, with 3 bases of the junction left unmatched. The CDR3 sequence: CASSLTRGGTDTQYF. In DNA, the CDR3 is TGCGCCAGCAGCTTGACCCGGGGGGGCACAGATACGCAGTATTTT. The variable domain in full, with the rest retrieved from reference TRBV5-1 and TRBJ2-3, is KAGVTQTPRYLIKTRGQQVTLSCSPISGHRSVSWYQQTPGQGLQFLFEYFSETQRNKGNFPGRFSGRQFSNSRSEMNVSTLELGDSALYLCASSLTRGGTDTQYFGPGTRLTVL.

J is TRBJ1-2 and V is TRBV6-1, with TRBD1 matching 9 bases. CDR3 length equals 15 residues. J was trimmed by 4 bases and V by 5 bases; bases with no gene match: 8. Germline CDR1 is MNHNS and CDR2 is SASEGT. The CDR3 protein is CASSPTGGQGYGYTF. As DNA, the CDR3 is TGTGCCAGCAGTCCAACAGGGGGCCAGGGCTATGGCTACACCTTC.

This clone was seen just once. DNA of the CDR3: TGTGCCAGCAGCTTGGCAGGGAATAGCAATCAGCCCCAGCATTTT. This encodes CASSLAGNSNQPQHF. This chain joins TRBV5-5 and TRBJ1-5, with D tentatively TRBD1 (5 bases). This CDR3 has 15 residues. The germline CDR1 and CDR2 sequences are SGHKS and YYEKEE (reference sequence). The V end was cut by 0 bases, the J end by 0 bases, with 7 bases between.

This chain joins TRBV7-6 and TRBJ1-1, with a possible D match to TRBD1 (5 bases). Between the trimmed V and J ends, which lost 4 bases and 3 bases, there was a span of 15 bases. The germline gives CDR1 SGHVS, CDR2 FNYEAQ. CDR3 length: 15 residues. CDR3 bases: TGTGCCAGCAGCTCCGGGGGGGGAGGGTACACTGAAGCTTTCTTT. Translated: CASSSGGGGYTEAFF.

The chain is built from TRBV5-1 and TRBJ2-1, with 7 bases matching TRBD2. The junction had 7 bases not matched to a gene; V was cut back by 0 bases and J by 4 bases. There are 16 residues in the CDR3. Germline V lookup: CDR1 SGHRS, CDR2 YFSETQ. CDR3 region: CASSLVVWGGYNEQFF. CDR3 nucleotides: TGCGCCAGCAGCTTGGTCGTATGGGGGGGTTACAATGAGCAGTTCTTC.

The chain uses TRBV11-2 and TRBJ2-7; a possible D gene is TRBD2 (6 bases). The germline V gene encodes CDR1 SGHAT and CDR2 FQNNGV. The CDR3 spans 12 residues. Trimming cost V 5 bases and J 3 bases, with 8 bases left between them. The CDR3 region is CASSAGGYEQYF. Here the CDR3 DNA reads TGTGCCAGCAGCGCCGGGGGCTACGAGCAGTACTTC.

The J gene is TRBJ2-7, the V gene TRBV9; 11 bases match TRBD2. Germline CDR1 is SGDLS and CDR2 is YYNGEE. CDR3 length: 15 residues. J gave up 0 bases and V 3 bases, and 2 bases lay outside the gene matches. The CDR3 protein is CASSEGLADSYEQYF. CDR3 sequence (DNA): TGTGCCAGCAGCGAGGGACTAGCGGACTCCTACGAGCAGTACTTC. Complete variable domain (other parts from reference TRBV9 and TRBJ2-7): DSGVTQTPKHLITATGQRVTLRCSPRSGDLSVYWYQQSLDQGLQFLIQYYNGEERAKGNILERFSAQQFPDLHSELNLSSLELGDSALYFCASSEGLADSYEQYFGPGTRLTVT.

The V and J genes are TRBV27 and TRBJ2-5, with D maybe TRBD2 (6 bases). Trimming cost V 8 bases and J 0 bases, with 10 bases left between them. CDR1 MNHEY and CDR2 SMNVEV come from the germline V gene (reference sequence). CDR3 length: 13 residues. The CDR3 region has the DNA TGTGCCAGCGCCCGGGACTACCAAGAGACCCAGTACTTC. As protein: CASARDYQETQYF.

The genes are TRBV4-3 and TRBJ2-6, with D possibly being TRBD2 (5 bases). Per germline, CDR1 LGHNA and CDR2 YSLEER. The CDR3 contains 17 residues. Trimming took 0 bases from V and 0 from J, leaving 9 bases between them. CDR3 residues: CASSQESGNSGANVLTF. The CDR3, as DNA: TGCGCCAGCAGCCAAGAATCGGGGAACTCTGGGGCCAACGTCCTGACTTTC.

This chain uses TRBV29-1 with TRBJ2-5; a possible D gene is TRBD2 (6 bases). Looked up from germline, CDR1 is SQVTM and CDR2 is ANQGSEA. Trimming removed 6 bases at V and 5 bases at J, with 13 bases between. The CDR3 extends over 12 amino acids. The DNA for the CDR3 is TGCAGCGTCCGCGGGGCCAGGGAGACCCAGTACTTC. It translates to CSVRGARETQYF.

The chain has TRBV4-3 and TRBJ1-4; D gene ambiguous. CDR3 length equals 14 residues. Germline CDR1 and CDR2: LGHNA and YSLEER. Trimming removed 3 bases from V and 8 bases from J, with 13 bases in between. CDR3 in DNA: TGCGCCAGCAGCCATAGACCAGACTTAGAAAAACTGTTTTTT. It specifies CASSHRPDLEKLFF.

This chain uses TRBV6-6 with TRBJ2-7; D possibly corresponds to TRBD2 (7 bases). The CDR3 totals 15 residues. The germline gives CDR1 MNHNY, CDR2 SVGAGI (reference sequence). V lost 0 bases to trimming and J lost 6 bases, with 15 bases between them. The CDR3 sequence: CASSYSGGQEVEQYF. CDR3 in DNA: TGTGCCAGCAGTTACTCGGGGGGGCAGGAGGTCGAGCAGTACTTC.

This chain links TRBV6-5 with TRBJ2-7; a weak D match, TRBD1 (5 bases). Per the germline V gene, CDR1 is MNHEY and CDR2 is SVGAGI. The CDR3 length is 13 residues. V was clipped by 6 bases and J by 5 bases, with 14 bases between them. The CDR3 reads CASSPTPGNEQYF. For the CDR3, the DNA is TGTGCCAGCAGCCCTACCCCAGGGAACGAGCAGTACTTC.

This clone has just one count. The V and J genes are TRBV5-1 and TRBJ1-1, with D possibly matching TRBD1 (6 bases). V shed 1 base and J shed 4 bases, with 17 bases lying between them. The V gene's germline CDR1 is SGHRS and CDR2 YFSETQ. This CDR3 region has 16 residues. The CDR3 sequence: CASSLSGQPSSTEAFF. CDR3 in DNA: TGCGCCAGCAGCTTGTCCGGACAGCCTAGTAGCACTGAAGCTTTCTTT. Together with reference TRBV5-1 and TRBJ1-1, the CDR3 gives the full variable domain: KAGVTQTPRYLIKTRGQQVTLSCSPISGHRSVSWYQQTPGQGLQFLFEYFSETQRNKGNFPGRFSGRQFSNSRSEMNVSTLELGDSALYLCASSLSGQPSSTEAFFGQGTRLTVV.

This chain uses TRBV5-1 with TRBJ2-2; TRBD1 might be the D (6 bases). Germline CDR1 SGHRS, CDR2 YFSETQ. The V and J ends lost 7 bases and 1 base respectively, with 11 bases between them. The CDR3 sequence is 14 residues long. In nucleotides, the CDR3 is TGCGCCAGCGGAAGGGGACAGAACACCGGGGAGCTGTTTTTT. Its protein product is CASGRGQNTGELFF.

This clone was detected a few times. V gene TRBV11-2 combines with J gene TRBJ1-1, with D possibly TRBD1 on 6 matching bases. The CDR3 spans 15 residues. In germline, CDR1 is SGHAT, CDR2 FQNNGV. V was cut by 1 base and J by 3 bases, with 12 bases left in between. The CDR3 reads CASSLAQQGHTEAFF. The CDR3 nucleotides read TGTGCCAGCAGCTTAGCCCAACAGGGACACACTGAAGCTTTCTTT.

This chain joins TRBV7-9 and TRBJ2-4; weak D call: TRBD1 (7 bases). Looked up from germline, CDR1 is SEHNR and CDR2 is FQNEAQ (reference sequence). This CDR3 region has 14 residues. Trimming left V 3 bases short and J 7 bases short, with 13 bases between. The CDR3 DNA is TGTGCCAGCAGCTTCACCTCAGGGGGGAACATTCAGTACTTC. Protein sequence: CASSFTSGGNIQYF.

About this clone itself: One junction end disagrees with the germline gene, perhaps due to a read error. The chain links TRBV25-1 to TRBJ1-1, with 7 bases lining up with TRBD1. The CDR3 sequence is 16 residues long. Germline V gives CDR1 MGHDK, CDR2 SYGVNS. The CDR3 nucleotides read TGTGCCAGCAGTGAAATTCGGCCGAAGTCGGGACAGATAACAATTTTT. It yields the protein CASSEIRPKSGQITIF.

The rearrangement joins TRBV5-1 to TRBJ2-2, with 8 bases identical to TRBD2. Trimming cost V 3 bases and J 4 bases; bases outside gene matches: 17. The CDR3 is made up of 19 amino acids. In germline, CDR1 is SGHRS, CDR2 YFSETQ. CDR3: CASSSPLFPGLVSTGELFF. DNA for the CDR3: TGCGCCAGCAGCTCTCCCCTCTTTCCGGGACTAGTTTCCACCGGGGAGCTGTTTTTT.

The rearrangement uses TRBV4-1 and TRBJ2-3, with TRBD1 identical over 8 bases. Germline trimming cut 3 bases from V and 0 bases from J; bases unmatched to any gene: 5. Germline values: CDR1 MGHRA, CDR2 YSYEKL. The CDR3 consists of 16 residues. The DNA of the CDR3 is TGCGCCAGCAGCCATCCCGGGACAGGAAGCACAGATACGCAGTATTTT. Translated: CASSHPGTGSTDTQYF.

This clone was seen only once. The chain joins TRBV29-1 to TRBJ2-1; tentative D call: TRBD2 (7 bases). The germline CDR1 and CDR2 sequences are SQVTM and ANQGSEA. With 1 base removed from V and 2 bases from J, the gap between germline ends came to 9 bases. The CDR3 sequence is 14 residues long. The CDR3, as DNA: TGCAGCGTTGAAGGCGGGGGCCCCTACAATGAGCAGTTCTTC. The encoded protein is CSVEGGGPYNEQFF.

The chain is built from TRBV19 and TRBJ2-1; 11 nucleotides agree with TRBD2. The germline CDR1 and CDR2 sequences are LNHDA and SQIVND (reference sequence). CDR3 length: 15 residues. J lost 7 bases, V lost 4 bases, and 6 bases had no gene match. In nucleotides, the CDR3 is TGTGCCAGTAGTACTCTAGCGGGAGGAAGGAATGAGCAGTTCTTC. Translated, it gives CASSTLAGGRNEQFF.